This T cell receptor beta chain was sequenced during a study of cytomegalovirus exposure and HLA in healthy donors. Study results and caveats: A later analysis by the authors found several of the most significant clusters apparently linked to common viral pathogens.

Primers for the PCR totalled 60 Vbeta and 13 Jbeta. Sequenced by immunoSEQ multiplex PCR; TCRdb stores in-frame clones only, minus some. The sample holds roughly 170,000 clones, about four fifths seen once. This clone was seen a single time. Its antigen remains unidentified. V shed 6 bases and J 3 bases; nucleotides not matched to a gene: 10. Germline loops: CDR1 SNHLY, CDR2 FYNNEI. The CDR3 sequence is 15 residues long. The sequenced sample consisted of PBMCs. The origin of this receptor is a young man in good health and CMV-seropositive. The chain has TRBV2 and TRBJ2-5, with 7 bases that match TRBD1. The CDR3 protein is CASRTDRVPEETQYF. The CDR3 nucleotides are TGTGCCAGCAGAACCGACAGGGTGCCCGAAGAGACCCAGTACTTC.